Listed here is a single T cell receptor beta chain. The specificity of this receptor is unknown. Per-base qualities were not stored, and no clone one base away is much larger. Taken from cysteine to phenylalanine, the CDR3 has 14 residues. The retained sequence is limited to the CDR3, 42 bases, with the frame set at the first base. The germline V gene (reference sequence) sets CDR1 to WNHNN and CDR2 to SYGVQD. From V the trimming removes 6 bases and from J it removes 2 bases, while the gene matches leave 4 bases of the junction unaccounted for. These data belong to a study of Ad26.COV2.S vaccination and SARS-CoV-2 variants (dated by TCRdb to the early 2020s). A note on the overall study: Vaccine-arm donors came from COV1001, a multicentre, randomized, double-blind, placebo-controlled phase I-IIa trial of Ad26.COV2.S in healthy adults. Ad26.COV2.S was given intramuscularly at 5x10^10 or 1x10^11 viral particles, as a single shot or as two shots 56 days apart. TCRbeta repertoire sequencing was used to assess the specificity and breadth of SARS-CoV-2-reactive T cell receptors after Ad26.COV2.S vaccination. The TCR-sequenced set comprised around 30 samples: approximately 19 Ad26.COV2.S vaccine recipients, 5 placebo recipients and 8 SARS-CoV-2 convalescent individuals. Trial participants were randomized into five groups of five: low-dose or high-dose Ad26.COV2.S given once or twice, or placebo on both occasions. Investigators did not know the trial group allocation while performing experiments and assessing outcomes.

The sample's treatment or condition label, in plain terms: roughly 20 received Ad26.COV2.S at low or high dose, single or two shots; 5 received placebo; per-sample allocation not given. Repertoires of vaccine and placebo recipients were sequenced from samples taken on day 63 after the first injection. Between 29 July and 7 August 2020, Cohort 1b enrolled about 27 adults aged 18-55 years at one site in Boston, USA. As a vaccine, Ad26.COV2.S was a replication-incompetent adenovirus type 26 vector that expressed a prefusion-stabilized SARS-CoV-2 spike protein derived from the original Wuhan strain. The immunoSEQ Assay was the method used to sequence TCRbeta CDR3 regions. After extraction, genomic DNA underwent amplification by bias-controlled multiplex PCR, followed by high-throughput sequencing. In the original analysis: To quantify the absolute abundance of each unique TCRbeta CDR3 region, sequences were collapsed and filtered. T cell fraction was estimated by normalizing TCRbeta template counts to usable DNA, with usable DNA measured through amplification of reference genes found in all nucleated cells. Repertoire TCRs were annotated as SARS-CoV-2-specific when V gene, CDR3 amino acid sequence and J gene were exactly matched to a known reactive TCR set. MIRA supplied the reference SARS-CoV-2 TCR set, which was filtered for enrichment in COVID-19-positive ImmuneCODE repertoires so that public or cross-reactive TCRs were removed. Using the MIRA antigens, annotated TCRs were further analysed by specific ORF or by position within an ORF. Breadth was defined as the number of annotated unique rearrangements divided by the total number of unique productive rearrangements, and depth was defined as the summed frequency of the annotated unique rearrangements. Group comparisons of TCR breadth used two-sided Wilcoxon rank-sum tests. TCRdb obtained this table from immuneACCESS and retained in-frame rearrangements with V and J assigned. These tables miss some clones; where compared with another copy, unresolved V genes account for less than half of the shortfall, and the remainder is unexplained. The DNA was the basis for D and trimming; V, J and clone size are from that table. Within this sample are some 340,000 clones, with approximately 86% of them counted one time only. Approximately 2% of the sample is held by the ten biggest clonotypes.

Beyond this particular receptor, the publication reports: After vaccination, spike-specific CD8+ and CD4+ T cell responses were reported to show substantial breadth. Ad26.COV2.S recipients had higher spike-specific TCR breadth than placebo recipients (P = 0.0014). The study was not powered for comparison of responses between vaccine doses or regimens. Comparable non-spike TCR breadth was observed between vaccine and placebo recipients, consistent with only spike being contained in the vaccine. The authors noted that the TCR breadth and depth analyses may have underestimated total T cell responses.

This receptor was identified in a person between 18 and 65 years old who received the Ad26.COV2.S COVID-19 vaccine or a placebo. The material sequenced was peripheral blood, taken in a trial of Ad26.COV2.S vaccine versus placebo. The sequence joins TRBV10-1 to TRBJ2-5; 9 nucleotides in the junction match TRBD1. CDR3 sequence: CASRDRGPQETQYF. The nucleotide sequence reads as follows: TGCGCCAGCAGGGACAGGGGACCGCAAGAGACCCAGTACTTC.